This T cell receptor (beta chain) was recovered during a study of T cell clonality in common variable immunodeficiency. Study observations and caveats: Common variable immunodeficiency TCR beta sequences reportedly had fewer deletions and N-nucleotide insertions. What drives increased CVID clonality needs T cell subpopulation sequencing.

Germline loops: CDR1 SGHDT, CDR2 YYEEEE. The CDR3 has 15 amino acids. Blood samples were heparinized, roughly 5 to 8.5 ml per donor. This clone appeared many times. Antigen: not known. The observed sequence ends 3 residues before the CDR3 terminus, with the missing tail filled in from the germline J gene. The table came from immunoSEQ multiplex PCR; TCRdb's copy has only in-frame clones and leaves some out. This repertoire holds tens of thousands of clones, and none appear only once. J is TRBJ2-4 and V is TRBV5-6, with 8 bases matching TRBD1. The TCR was taken from a person aged 18-70 years in good health. Material: peripheral blood mononuclear cells. CDR3 bases read: TGTGCCAGCAGTACCAAAGACAGGGGAGTTTCTGGT. It is translated as CASSTKDRGVSG. The entire CDR3 reads CASSTKDRGVSGQYF.